The sequence of this T cell receptor (beta chain) was determined in a study of blood T cells in healthy people across ages. Donors were systemically healthy Caucasian individuals from Russia aged roughly 6 to 95 years. Drawing of peripheral blood yielded 8.5 to 10 milliliters from each donor. A second roughly 7 to 11 cycle PCR used barcoded and J-beta primers. TCRdb re-derived calls from the 5' RACE reads in MiXCR, one entry per CDR3 protein. The table records about 1,500,000 distinct CDR3 sequences, roughly 30% of them present only once. Whole-study findings and limits: Greater diversity and more naive CD4+ cells were seen in long-lived donors than in aged donors.

This clonotype was found many times. The antigen remains undetermined. CDR1 DFQATT and CDR2 SNEGSKA come from the germline V gene (reference sequence). The CDR3 is 15 amino acids. With 4 bases removed from V and 3 bases from J, the gap between germline ends came to 19 bases. V is TRBV20-1 and J is TRBJ2-7; tentatively, D is TRBD2 (6 bases). The source material was blood. The sequence derives from a woman under 40 in good health. In DNA, the CDR3 is TGCAGTGCTAAACTGGAGGGGTTCGTTAGCTACGAGCAGTACTTC. This codes for CSAKLEGFVSYEQYF.